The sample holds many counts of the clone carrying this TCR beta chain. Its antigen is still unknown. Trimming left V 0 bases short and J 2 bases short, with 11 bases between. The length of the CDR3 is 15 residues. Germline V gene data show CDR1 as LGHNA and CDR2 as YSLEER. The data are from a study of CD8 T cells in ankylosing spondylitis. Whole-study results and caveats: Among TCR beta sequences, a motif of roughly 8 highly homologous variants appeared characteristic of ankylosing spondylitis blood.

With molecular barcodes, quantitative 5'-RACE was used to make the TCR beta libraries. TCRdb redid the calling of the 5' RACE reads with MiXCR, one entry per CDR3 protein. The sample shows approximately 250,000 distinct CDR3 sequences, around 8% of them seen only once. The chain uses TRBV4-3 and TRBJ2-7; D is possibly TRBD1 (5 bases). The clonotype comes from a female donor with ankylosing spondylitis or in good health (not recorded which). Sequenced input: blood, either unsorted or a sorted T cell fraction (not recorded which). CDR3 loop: CASSQDQGKAYEQYF. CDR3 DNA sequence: TGCGCCAGCAGCCAAGATCAGGGAAAGGCCTACGAGCAGTACTTC.